The T cell receptor beta chain under discussion was sequenced for a study of OX40 agonist ivuxolimab in advanced cancers. Study conclusions and caveats: Circulating CD4+ and CD8+ T cells showed clonal expansion by week 6 at 0.1 to 3.0 mg/kg. Patients with a partial response at 0.1-3.0 mg/kg had among the lowest clonal expansion.

Germline V CDR1 and CDR2: WSHSY, SAAADI. The CDR3 sequence is 15 residues long. The germline V and J ends were trimmed by 0 bases and 4 bases, with 12 bases remaining between them. Profiled with immunoSEQ multiplex PCR; TCRdb holds only in-frame clones, not every one. The sample has over 50,000 clones, approximately 81% seen once. A remark on this clone: Its antigen is not identified.

This receptor was identified in an adult with an advanced solid tumor such as melanoma, head and neck, liver or kidney cancer. This specimen consisted of CD4+ or CD8+ T cells sorted from blood, obtained in a trial of the OX40 agonist ivuxolimab. The chain links TRBV10-2 to TRBJ2-5; perhaps D is TRBD1 or TRBD2 (5 bases each). Written as DNA, the CDR3 is TGCGCCAGCAGTGAGTCATACGGGGCCGGAGAGACCCAGTACTTC. It codes for CASSESYGAGETQYF.